The following is a TCR beta chain sequence with its context. Antigen specificity is unknown. Assay used: immunoSEQ multiplex PCR; TCRdb lists only in-frame clones, some missing. The profile shows 150,000 to 200,000 clones, more than 75% of them singletons. The record originates from a study of T cell responses to AZD1222 COVID-19 vaccine. Study observations and caveats: Vaccine-associated CD4 TCRs ranged over spike, dominating at 160-218 and 743-854.

Germline V gene lookup returns CDR1 SGHTA and CDR2 FQGTGA. There are 13 residues in the CDR3. V gave up 4 bases and J gave up 0 bases, with 5 bases separating them. The sample consisted of peripheral blood, taken 28 days after the second AZD1222 dose. The source is an adult who received the AZD1222 COVID-19 vaccine. This rearrangement joins TRBV7-3 to TRBJ2-3; no firm D call. The CDR3: CASSYKSTDTQYF. DNA for the CDR3: TGTGCCAGCAGCTACAAAAGCACAGATACGCAGTATTTT.